The 3 T cell receptor beta chains below all came from one sample that was sequenced in a study of early T cells in non-severe SARS-CoV-2 infection. A single record per CDR3 protein comes from TCRdb applying MiXCR to the 5' RACE reads. The sample has more than 25,000 distinct CDR3 sequences, less than 6% seen once; the top ten hold 13%. The sequencing input was whole blood. All receptors come from an adult who was a healthcare worker with PCR-confirmed SARS-CoV-2 infection or an uninfected control (not recorded which).

V usage is TRBV6-6 and J usage is TRBJ2-3; 9 nucleotides line up with TRBD1. V lost 6 bases, J lost 5 bases, and 6 bases stayed unmatched. Germline CDR1 and CDR2: MNHNY and SVGAGI (reference sequence). This CDR3 is 14 amino acids long. CDR3 amino acids: CASRQGARGDTQYF. DNA for the CDR3: TGTGCCAGCAGACAGGGGGCGCGAGGAGATACGCAGTATTTT.

This clonotype was picked up many times. V is TRBV21-1 and J is TRBJ1-6; TRBD1, the D gene given by the table, was not confirmed from the DNA. TRBV21-1 is a documented pseudogene. The CDR3 covers 17 residues. The CDR3 region is CASSKGTGVIENSPLHF. CDR3 sequence (DNA): TGTGCCAGCAGCAAAGGGACAGGGGTCATCGAAAATTCACCCCTCCACTTT.

This clonotype was observed many times. The chain has TRBV5-1 and TRBJ2-5; 8 positions match TRBD1. V was clipped by 3 bases and J by 6 bases; unmatched bases: 10. Germline assignment: CDR1 SGHRS and CDR2 YFSETQ. This CDR3 contains 15 residues. CDR3 sequence reads: CASSSPQGAGKTQYF. The DNA of the CDR3 is TGCGCCAGCAGCTCTCCTCAGGGGGCTGGGAAGACCCAGTACTTC.